The 6 T cell receptor beta chains given below trace back to one sample, sequenced in a study of tumor and adjacent non-tumor tissue in lung cancer. The library came from three nested PCR rounds adapted from ARM-PCR protocols. One entry per CDR3 protein, called by TCRdb with MiXCR from the multiplex PCR reads. The profile covers roughly 200,000 distinct CDR3 sequences, with 70% to 75% appearing a single time and 20% to 25% taken by the ten largest. No cell sorting was done before RNA was extracted from the tissue. Source material: lung tumor tissue. The origin of the receptors is a man between 60 and 70 years old with non-small cell lung cancer.

V and J are TRBV6-1 and TRBJ1-5; 8 bases are shared with TRBD1. The CDR3 runs to 14 residues. Germline V lookup: CDR1 MNHNS, CDR2 SASEGT. V lost 8 bases, J lost 4 bases, and 7 bases stayed unmatched. CDR3 DNA sequence: TGTGCCAGCTCGGACAGGGTAGGGAATCAGCCCCAGCATTTT. This encodes CASSDRVGNQPQHF.

Of note for this clonotype: This may stem from a read error, because a much larger clone lies one nucleotide away. The chain recombines TRBV4-2 with TRBJ1-4; D gene uncertain. The germline V and J ends were trimmed by 8 bases and 8 bases, with 12 bases remaining between them. This CDR3 has 12 residues. Looked up from germline, CDR1 is LGHNA and CDR2 is YNFKEQ. CDR3 sequence (DNA): TGTGCCAGCCGCCTTTCGAACGAAAAACTGTTTTTT. It encodes CASRLSNEKLFF.

Comment on this clonotype: With a much larger clone just one base away, this may be a read error. The rearrangement uses TRBV6-4 and TRBJ2-3; no clear D. The CDR3 sequence is 13 residues long. The germline V gene has CDR1 MRHNA and CDR2 SNTAGT. In DNA form, the CDR3 reads TGTGCCAGCAGTGACGGCTACACAGATATGCAGTATTTT. Its translation is CASSDGYTDMQYF.

Concerning this clonotype itself: A much larger clone differs by one base, so this may be a read error. The CDR3 nucleotides are TGCAGTGTCACGCCGCAGTTCAATCAGCCCCAGCATTTT. Encoded protein: CSVTPQFNQPQHF. The chain is built from TRBV20-1 and TRBJ1-5; D is ambiguous. V was shortened by 7 bases and J by 3 bases, with 13 bases between the two germline ends. There are 13 residues in the CDR3. Germline assignment: CDR1 DFQATT and CDR2 SNEGSKA (reference sequence).

Only one count was recorded for this clonotype. The junction does not match germline at one end; this may be a read error. The rearrangement links TRBV20-1 to TRBJ1-4, with D uncertain. The CDR3 totals 14 residues. Per the germline V gene, CDR1 is DFQATT and CDR2 is SNEGSKA (reference sequence). The CDR3 DNA reads as TGCAGTGCTAGTGGGAGTCGGGGTAATGAAACACTGTTTTTT. It codes for CSASGSRGNETLFF.

This clonotype has just one count. This may stem from a read error, because a much larger clone lies one nucleotide away. V gene TRBV20-1 combines with J gene TRBJ2-3; D is ambiguous. Germline values: CDR1 DFQATT, CDR2 SNEGSKA (reference sequence). There are 11 residues in the CDR3. The CDR3 sequence: CSARITDMQYF. DNA of the CDR3: TGCAGTGCTAGGATCACAGATATGCAGTATTTT.